The rows below give T cell receptor beta chains drawn from one sample of a study of shared clonotypes between healthy human individuals. TCRdb's table, derived via immunoSEQ multiplex PCR, lists solely in-frame clones and lacks some. The sample has about 490,000 clones; 76% are singletons. Sequencing input: PBMCs. These receptors were obtained from a woman in her thirties or forties in good health. Some clones in this sample may be carry-over from other donors' samples. Both conserved end residues are part of each CDR3. Each record gives: J gene, D gene, clone size, V gene, CDR3 DNA, CDR3 protein. A D gene is named only where the DNA matches it firmly. Clone size is shown for a subset of rows, as once, few, many or a class of expanded clone.

TRBJ2-2,TRBD1,.,TRBV2,TGTGCCAGCAGAAGGGACAGGGCCAACACCGGGGAGCTGTTTTTT,CASRRDRANTGELFF
TRBJ1-5,.,many,TRBV19,TGTGCCAGTAGCACCCCGAGGGCCCGGGGGGGCAATCAGCCCCAGCATTTT,CASSTPRARGGNQPQHF
TRBJ1-5,.,.,TRBV10-3,TGTGCCATCAGTGAGGTTTGGGAAGTCGGCAATCAGCCCCAGCATTTT,CAISEVWEVGNQPQHF
TRBJ1-2,.,.,TRBV5-1,TGCGCCAGCAGCTTTCTGGACGGATCTAACTATGGCTACACCTTC,CASSFLDGSNYGYTF
TRBJ2-2,TRBD2,.,TRBV4-3,TGCGCCAGCAGCCACCGCACTAGCGGGACCGGGGAGCTGTTTTTT,CASSHRTSGTGELFF
TRBJ1-1,.,.,TRBV6-5,TGTGCCAGCAGCCTCCGACAGATGAACACTGAAGCTTTCTTT,CASSLRQMNTEAFF
TRBJ1-1,.,.,TRBV5-1,TGCGCCAGCAGCTTGGCGCCAAGGGCCACTGAAGCTTTCTTT,CASSLAPRATEAFF
TRBJ2-3,.,.,TRBV28,TGTGCCAGCAGTTTTTCCTACTCAGATACGCAGTATTTT,CASSFSYSDTQYF
TRBJ2-7,.,.,TRBV15,TGTGCCACCAGCAGAGACAGGAGCTCCTACGAGCAGTACTTC,CATSRDRSSYEQYF
TRBJ1-2,.,.,TRBV27,TGTGCCAGCAGACTAACCCCTAACTATGGCTACACCTTC,CASRLTPNYGYTF
TRBJ2-2,.,few,TRBV6-6,TGTGCCAGCAGTTACGCAGGATTGGAGCTGTTTTTT,CASSYAGLELFF
TRBJ2-1,.,.,TRBV12-5,TGTGCTAGTGGTCCGGACTCGTTCAATGAGCAGTTCTTC,CASGPDSFNEQFF
TRBJ2-7,.,.,TRBV25-1,TGTGCCAGCAGTGAATTGGGCAGGGGGACTTTCTACGAGCAGTACTTC,CASSELGRGTFYEQYF
TRBJ1-4,TRBD1,.,TRBV15,TGTGCCACCAGCAGAGGAACGACAGGGGAAGAAAAACTGTTTTTT,CATSRGTTGEEKLFF
TRBJ2-7,.,.,TRBV28,TGTGCCAGCAGTTTACCACAGAATTACGAGCAGTACTTC,CASSLPQNYEQYF
TRBJ2-6,.,.,TRBV19,TGTGCCAGTAGTAAAGCAGGGGTTCGCTCTGGGGCCAACGTCCTGACTTTC,CASSKAGVRSGANVLTF
TRBJ2-2,TRBD1,.,TRBV5-6,TGTGCCAGCAGCACCAGGACAGGGTATACCGGGGAGCTGTTTTTT,CASSTRTGYTGELFF
TRBJ2-7,.,few,TRBV11-1,TGTGCCAGCAGCTCGTGGGGGGGGCACGACGAGCAGTACTTC,CASSSWGGHDEQYF
TRBJ1-1,TRBD1,.,TRBV5-1,TGCGCCAGCAGCTTCCCCGACAGGGACACTGAAGCTTTCTTT,CASSFPDRDTEAFF
TRBJ2-1,.,.,TRBV27,TGTGCCAGCAGCCCACACCGGGACGGAACCTACAATGAGCAGTTCTTC,CASSPHRDGTYNEQFF
TRBJ1-5,.,.,TRBV7-8,TGTGCCAGCAGCTTAGGGGGAGATCAGCCCCAGCATTTT,CASSLGGDQPQHF
TRBJ2-1,TRBD2,few,TRBV5-1,TGCGCCAGCAGGGTCACTAGCGGGAGGTTCAATGAGCAGTTCTTC,CASRVTSGRFNEQFF
TRBJ2-3,.,once,TRBV15,TGTGCCACCAGCAGAGGAGTGAACGAGGCTACGCAGTATTTT,CATSRGVNEATQYF
TRBJ1-5,.,.,TRBV5-8,TGTGCCAGCCATTCGAGGGGGAATCAGCCCCAGCATTTT,CASHSRGNQPQHF
TRBJ2-1,TRBD2,.,TRBV5-1,TGCGCCAGCAGCGGGACTAGCGGGAGTATCTTTTACAATGAGCAGTTCTTC,CASSGTSGSIFYNEQFF